Listed here is a single T cell receptor (beta chain). Its target is not known. V lost 3 bases, J lost 0 bases, and 6 bases lay in between. The germline V gene encodes CDR1 MDHEN and CDR2 SYDVKM. The CDR3 loop spans 13 amino acids. Both 60 Vbeta primers and 13 Jbeta primers went into the PCR. This table comes from immunoSEQ multiplex PCR, and its TCRdb copy is limited to in-frame clones, with some not included. The sample records approximately 110,000 clones, 60% to 85% being singletons. This record comes from a study of cytomegalovirus exposure and HLA in healthy donors. Across the whole study: Among the 350 to 500 donors who were genotyped, 70% to 90% fell in the genetic ancestry cluster that is associated with self-reported Caucasian donors.

General study points: In a later analysis, DRB1 alleles had the most associated TCRs; HLA-C alleles the fewest. Reports state that TCR beta sequences accurately predicted most subjects' HLA-A and HLA-B alleles. TCR beta sequences numbering around 15,000 were associated with HLA alleles at 0.05 false discovery rate in a later analysis.

The sequence came from a female donor in good health and CMV-seropositive. Sequencing was done on a sample of PBMCs. The chain is built from TRBV28 and TRBJ2-7; the D is unclear. CDR3 amino acids: CASSLGSSYEQYF. The CDR3 DNA is TGTGCCAGCAGTTTGGGCTCCTCCTACGAGCAGTACTTC.